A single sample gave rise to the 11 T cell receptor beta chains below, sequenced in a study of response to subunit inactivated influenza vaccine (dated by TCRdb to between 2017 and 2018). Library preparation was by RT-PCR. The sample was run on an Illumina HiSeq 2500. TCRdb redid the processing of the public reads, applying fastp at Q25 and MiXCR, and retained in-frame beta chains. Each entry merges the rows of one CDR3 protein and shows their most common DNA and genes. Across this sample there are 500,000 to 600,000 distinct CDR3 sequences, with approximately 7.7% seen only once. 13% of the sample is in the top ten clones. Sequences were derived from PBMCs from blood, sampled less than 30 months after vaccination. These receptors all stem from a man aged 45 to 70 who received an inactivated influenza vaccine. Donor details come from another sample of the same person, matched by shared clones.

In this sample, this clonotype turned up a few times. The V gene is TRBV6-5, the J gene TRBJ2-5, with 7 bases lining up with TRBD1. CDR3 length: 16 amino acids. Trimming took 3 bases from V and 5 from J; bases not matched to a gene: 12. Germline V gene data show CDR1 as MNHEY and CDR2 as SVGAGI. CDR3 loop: CASSYSLQGDRETQYF. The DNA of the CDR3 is TGTGCCAGCAGTTATTCGCTTCAGGGGGACCGGGAGACCCAGTACTTC.

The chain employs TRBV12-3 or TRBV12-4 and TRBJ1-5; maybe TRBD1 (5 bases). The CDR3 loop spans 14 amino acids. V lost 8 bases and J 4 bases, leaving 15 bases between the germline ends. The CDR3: CASAQGGRNQPQHF. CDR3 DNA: TGTGCCAGCGCCCAGGGCGGTCGGAATCAGCCCCAGCATTTT.

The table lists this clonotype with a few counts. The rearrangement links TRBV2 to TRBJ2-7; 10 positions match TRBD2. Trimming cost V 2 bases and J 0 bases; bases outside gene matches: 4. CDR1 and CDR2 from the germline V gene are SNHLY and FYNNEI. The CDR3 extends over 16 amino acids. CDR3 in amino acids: CASSELAGEPSYEQYF. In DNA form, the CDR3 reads TGTGCCAGCAGTGAACTAGCGGGGGAACCCTCCTACGAGCAGTACTTC.

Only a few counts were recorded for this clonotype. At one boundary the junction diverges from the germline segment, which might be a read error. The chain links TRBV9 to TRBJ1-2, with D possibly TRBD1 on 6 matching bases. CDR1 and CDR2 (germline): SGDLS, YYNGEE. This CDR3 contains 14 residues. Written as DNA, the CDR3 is TGTGCCAGCAGCCCCACGACAGGTTTTCCTCGGCTTAACTTC. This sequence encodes CASSPTTGFPRLNF.

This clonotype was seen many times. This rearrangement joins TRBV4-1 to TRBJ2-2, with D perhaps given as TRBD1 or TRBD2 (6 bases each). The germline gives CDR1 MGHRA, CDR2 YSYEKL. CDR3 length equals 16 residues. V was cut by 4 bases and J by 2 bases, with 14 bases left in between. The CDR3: CASSPLGGQNTGELFF. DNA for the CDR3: TGCGCCAGCAGCCCTCTCGGGGGACAAAACACCGGGGAGCTGTTTTTT.

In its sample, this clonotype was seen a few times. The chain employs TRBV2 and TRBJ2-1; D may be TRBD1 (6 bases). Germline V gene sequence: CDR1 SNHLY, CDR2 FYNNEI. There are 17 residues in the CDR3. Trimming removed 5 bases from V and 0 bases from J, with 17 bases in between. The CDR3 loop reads CASSLPGQLSSYNEQFF. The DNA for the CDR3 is TGTGCCAGCAGTCTCCCTGGACAGCTAAGCTCCTACAATGAGCAGTTCTTC. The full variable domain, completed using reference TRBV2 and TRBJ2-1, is EPEVTQTPSHQVTQMGQEVILRCVPISNHLYFYWYRQILGQKVEFLVSFYNNEISEKSEIFDDQFSVERPDGSNFTLKIRSTKLEDSAMYFCASSLPGQLSSYNEQFFGPGTRLTVL.

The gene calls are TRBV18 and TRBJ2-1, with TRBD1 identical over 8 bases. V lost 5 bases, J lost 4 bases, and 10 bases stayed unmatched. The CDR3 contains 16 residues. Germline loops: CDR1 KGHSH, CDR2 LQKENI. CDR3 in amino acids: CASSSRTGPGYNEQFF. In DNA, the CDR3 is TGTGCCAGCTCATCTCGGACAGGGCCGGGGTACAATGAGCAGTTCTTC.

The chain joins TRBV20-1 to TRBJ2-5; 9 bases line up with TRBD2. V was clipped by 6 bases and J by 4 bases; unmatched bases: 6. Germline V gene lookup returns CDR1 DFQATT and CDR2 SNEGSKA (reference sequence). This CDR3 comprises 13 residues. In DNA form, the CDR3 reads TGCAGTGCAGCGGGGGGAGGGGGAGAGACCCAGTACTTC. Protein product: CSAAGGGGETQYF.

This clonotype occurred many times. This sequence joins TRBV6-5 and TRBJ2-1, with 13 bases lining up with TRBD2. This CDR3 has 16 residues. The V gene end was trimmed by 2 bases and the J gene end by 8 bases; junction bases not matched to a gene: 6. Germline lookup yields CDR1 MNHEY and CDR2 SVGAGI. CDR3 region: CASSYPGTSGNYEQFF. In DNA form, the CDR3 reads TGTGCCAGCAGTTACCCCGGGACTAGCGGGAACTATGAGCAGTTCTTC.

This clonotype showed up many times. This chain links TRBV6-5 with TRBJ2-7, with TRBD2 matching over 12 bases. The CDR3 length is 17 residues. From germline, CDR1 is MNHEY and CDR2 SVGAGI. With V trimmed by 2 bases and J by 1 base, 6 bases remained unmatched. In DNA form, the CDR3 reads TGTGCCAGCAGTTACACTAGCGGGGGGCCTCCATCCTACGAGCAGTACTTC. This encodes CASSYTSGGPPSYEQYF.

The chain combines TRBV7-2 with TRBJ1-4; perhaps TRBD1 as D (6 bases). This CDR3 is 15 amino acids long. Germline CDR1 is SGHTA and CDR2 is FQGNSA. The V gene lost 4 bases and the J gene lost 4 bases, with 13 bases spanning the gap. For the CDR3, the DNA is TGTGCCAGCAGCTCCTCAGGGGCCTTTAATGAAAAACTGTTTTTT. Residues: CASSSSGAFNEKLFF.